Listed here are 15 T cell receptor beta chains from one sample, sequenced in a study of cytomegalovirus exposure and HLA in healthy donors (dated by TCRdb to the late 2010s). Library construction relied on the immunoSEQ multiplex PCR assay. For the multiplex PCR, a mixture combining 60 forward primers for TCR Vbeta segments and 13 reverse primers for TCR Jbeta segments was used. TCRdb carries this immuneACCESS record with in-frame sequences only. Its versions omit some clonotypes, under half of them owing to an unresolved V gene in the studies checked, with the rest unexplained. The table kept for this sample lists about 200,000 clones. 0.9% to 1.4% of the sample rests with the top ten. Sample: PBMCs. These receptors originate from a girl under 10 years old in good health and CMV-seropositive.

This chain links TRBV21-1 with TRBJ2-7; TRBD1 is the table's D call, not checked against the DNA. TRBV21-1 is marked as a pseudogene. CDR3 length equals 15 residues. In DNA, the CDR3 is TGTGCCAGCAGCAAAGACGGGACAATTCCCTACGAGCAGTACTTC. Translated: CASSKDGTIPYEQYF.

The V and J genes are TRBV28 and TRBJ1-5; D perhaps matches TRBD1 (5 bases). The CDR3 runs to 14 residues. Trimming took 7 bases from V and 5 from J, leaving 15 bases between them. In germline, CDR1 is MDHEN, CDR2 SYDVKM. The CDR3 DNA follows: TGTGCCAGCACCCCCTCCGCAGGGTATCAGCCCCAGCATTTT. Its translation: CASTPSAGYQPQHF. Full variable domain (remainder filled in from reference TRBV28 and TRBJ1-5): DVKVTQSSRYLVKRTGEKVFLECVQDMDHENMFWYRQDPGLGLRLIYFSYDVKMKEKGDIPEGYSVSREKKERFSLILESASTNQTSMYLCASTPSAGYQPQHFGDGTRLSIL.

The chain carries TRBV27 and TRBJ1-1; TRBD1 might be the D (6 bases). Trimming left V 3 bases short and J 1 base short, with 12 bases between. There are 15 residues in the CDR3. CDR1 MNHEY and CDR2 SMNVEV come from the germline V gene (reference sequence). CDR3 in amino acids: CASSFGTTKNTEAFF. The CDR3 DNA is TGTGCCAGCAGTTTTGGGACAACAAAGAACACTGAAGCTTTCTTT.

A note on this clone: Other DNA sequences of this sample code for an identical CDR3. The gene calls are TRBV27 and TRBJ2-7, with D maybe TRBD2 (5 bases). Germline V CDR1 and CDR2: MNHEY, SMNVEV (reference sequence). The CDR3 runs to 13 residues. V lost 3 bases and J 4 bases, leaving 10 bases between the germline ends. The CDR3 DNA reads TGTGCCAGCAGTTTTCCTGGGAGTTACGAGCAGTACTTC. Protein: CASSFPGSYEQYF.

The chain joins TRBV10-1 to TRBJ2-3; D call uncertain. Germline V lookup: CDR1 WNHNN, CDR2 SYGVQD (reference sequence). Trimming pared 6 bases from V and 2 bases from J, leaving 15 bases between. CDR3 size: 15 residues. In nucleotides, the CDR3 is TGCGCCAGCAGCGAGACCCGAGGTTACACAGATACGCAGTATTTT. Its protein product is CASSETRGYTDTQYF.

The genes are TRBV27 and TRBJ1-5; D unclear. V was trimmed by 2 bases and J by 6 bases, leaving 8 bases between them. Germline V CDR1 and CDR2: MNHEY, SMNVEV (reference sequence). The CDR3 has 13 amino acids. CDR3 coding DNA: TGTGCCAGCAGTTTAGGGTCAGGTCAGCCCCAGCATTTT. Its protein product is CASSLGSGQPQHF.

The rearrangement uses TRBV28 and TRBJ2-5; 8 nucleotides match TRBD1. CDR1 and CDR2 from the germline V gene are MDHEN and SYDVKM. CDR3 size: 16 residues. The J segment lost 2 bases and the V segment lost 0 bases, leaving 5 bases of the junction unmatched. The CDR3 loop is CASSLWGTGSQETQYF. CDR3 nucleotide sequence: TGTGCCAGCAGTTTATGGGGGACAGGTTCTCAAGAGACCCAGTACTTC. Full variable domain (rest looked up from reference TRBV28 and TRBJ2-5): DVKVTQSSRYLVKRTGEKVFLECVQDMDHENMFWYRQDPGLGLRLIYFSYDVKMKEKGDIPEGYSVSREKKERFSLILESASTNQTSMYLCASSLWGTGSQETQYFGPGTRLLVL.

The rearrangement links TRBV18 to TRBJ2-7; 8 positions agree with TRBD1. Looked up from germline, CDR1 is KGHSH and CDR2 is LQKENI. V gave up 4 bases and J gave up 3 bases; unmatched junction bases: 2. CDR3 length: 13 residues. CDR3 nucleotide sequence: TGTGCCAGCTCACGGGGACAGGACTACGAGCAGTACTTC. This sequence encodes CASSRGQDYEQYF.

The rearrangement uses TRBV19 and TRBJ2-1; 8 bases fit TRBD2. This CDR3 has 16 residues. Losses at the gene ends were 3 bases for V and 0 bases for J; bases not matched to a gene: 4. Germline CDR1 reads LNHDA; CDR2 reads SQIVND (reference sequence). The CDR3: CASSMAGGVSYNEQFF. The CDR3 nucleotides are TGTGCCAGTAGTATGGCGGGAGGAGTCTCCTACAATGAGCAGTTCTTC. Using reference TRBV19 and TRBJ2-1 for the parts outside the CDR3, the full variable domain is DGGITQSPKYLFRKEGQNVTLSCEQNLNHDAMYWYRQDPGQGLRLIYYSQIVNDFQKGDIAEGYSVSREKKESFPLTVTSAQKNPTAFYLCASSMAGGVSYNEQFFGPGTRLTVL.

The V and J genes are TRBV28 and TRBJ2-7, with a weak D call TRBD1 (6 bases). CDR3 size: 16 residues. Germline V gene data show CDR1 as MDHEN and CDR2 as SYDVKM. Trimming removed 1 base at V and 0 bases at J, with 13 bases between. CDR3 loop: CASSLSTGYRSYEQYF. The CDR3 DNA is TGTGCCAGCAGTTTATCCACAGGGTACCGCTCCTACGAGCAGTACTTC.

Worth noting for this clone: This CDR3 is also generated by other DNA sequences in the sample. The gene calls are TRBV28 and TRBJ1-1, with D perhaps matching TRBD1 (5 bases). The germline gives CDR1 MDHEN, CDR2 SYDVKM. The CDR3 runs to 14 residues. V was shortened by 5 bases and J by 6 bases, with 16 bases between the two germline ends. DNA of the CDR3: TGTGCCAGCAGTAGGCAGGGTAGAGGTGCTGAAGCTTTCTTT. Protein sequence: CASSRQGRGAEAFF.

CDR3 coding DNA: TGTGCCAGCAGCTTTGCTAGCCAGTACCCTAACAATGAGCAGTTCTTC. Its translation is CASSFASQYPNNEQFF. The J gene is TRBJ2-1, the V gene TRBV7-2, with D possibly being TRBD2 (5 bases). The CDR3 totals 16 residues. Germline CDR1 reads SGHTA; CDR2 reads FQGNSA. The V and J ends lost 3 bases and 5 bases respectively, with 17 bases between them.

The chain recombines TRBV5-4 with TRBJ1-1, with unresolved D. The length of the CDR3 is 15 residues. Germline CDR1 reads SGHNT; CDR2 reads YYREEE (reference sequence). The V end was cut by 4 bases, the J end by 5 bases, with 18 bases between. The CDR3 loop is CASSAPGNSRTEAFF. CDR3 coding DNA: TGTGCCAGCAGCGCCCCCGGGAATTCGAGAACTGAAGCTTTCTTT. Full variable domain (outside the CDR3, taken from reference TRBV5-4 and TRBJ1-1): ETGVTQSPTHLIKTRGQQVTLRCSSQSGHNTVSWYQQALGQGPQFIFQYYREEENGRGNFPPRFSGLQFPNYSSELNVNALELDDSALYLCASSAPGNSRTEAFFGQGTRLTVV.

The rearrangement joins TRBV6-5 to TRBJ2-2; the match to TRBD1 covers 7 bases. Germline CDR1 reads MNHEY; CDR2 reads SVGAGI. The V gene end was trimmed by 4 bases and the J gene end by 6 bases; junction bases not matched to a gene: 11. This CDR3 contains 16 residues. The CDR3 DNA reads TGTGCCAGCAGTTCAGGAAGGGGGCGTTTGGCCGGGGAGCTGTTTTTT. Protein product: CASSSGRGRLAGELFF.

The gene calls are TRBV2 and TRBJ2-3; D gene unclear. Between the trimmed V and J ends, which lost 6 bases and 6 bases, there was a span of 13 bases. Germline assignment: CDR1 SNHLY and CDR2 FYNNEI. The CDR3 is 13 amino acids. The CDR3 DNA follows: TGTGCCAGCAGGGGCAACCCATCGGATACGCAGTATTTT. Translated: CASRGNPSDTQYF. The full variable domain, completed using reference TRBV2 and TRBJ2-3, is EPEVTQTPSHQVTQMGQEVILRCVPISNHLYFYWYRQILGQKVEFLVSFYNNEISEKSEIFDDQFSVERPDGSNFTLKIRSTKLEDSAMYFCASRGNPSDTQYFGPGTRLTVL.